The present T cell receptor beta chain was sequenced within a study of cytomegalovirus exposure and HLA in healthy donors. Study results and caveats: Cytomegalovirus-associated status was assigned to about 180 TCR beta chains.

As to this clone: What it binds is not known.

CDR3 length: 14 residues. The trim removed 4 bases at V and 5 bases at J, leaving 2 bases unmatched. Germline-derived CDR1 and CDR2 are MNHEY and SMNVEV (reference sequence). It was with 60 Vbeta and 13 Jbeta primers that the PCR ran. Assay: immunoSEQ multiplex PCR; the TCRdb copy retains only in-frame clones and omits some. The profile shows about 140,000 clones, about four fifths of them singletons. The receptor's source is a young man in good health. Sequenced: PBMCs. The rearrangement uses TRBV27 and TRBJ1-1; 12 nucleotides match TRBD1. The chain's CDR3 is CASSWGQGATEAFF. Written as DNA, the CDR3 is TGTGCCAGCAGTTGGGGACAGGGGGCGACTGAAGCTTTCTTT.